The 19 T cell receptor beta chains given below trace back to one sample, sequenced in a study of blood T cell repertoires in COVID-19. Some clones are missing from TCRdb's copy, which holds only in-frame ones; the method was immunoSEQ multiplex PCR. The sample contains roughly 260,000 clones, roughly nine tenths of which appear only once. Sequencing input: peripheral blood. The source is a man aged 40-50 years who had recovered from COVID-19.

The chain couples TRBV7-6 to TRBJ1-2; TRBD1 aligns across 8 bases. The germline V gene has CDR1 SGHVS and CDR2 FNYEAQ. The CDR3 is 15 amino acids. Germline trimming cut 5 bases from V and 4 bases from J; bases unmatched to any gene: 9. CDR3 DNA sequence: TGTGCCAGCAGCCGCACAGGGGGAGGGTTCTATGGCTACACCTTC. This translates into CASSRTGGGFYGYTF. Filled out from reference TRBV7-6 and TRBJ1-2, the complete variable domain reads GAGVSQSPRYKVTKRGQDVALRCDPISGHVSLYWYRQALGQGPEFLTYFNYEAQQDKSGLPNDRFSAERPEGSISTLTIQRTEQRDSAMYRCASSRTGGGFYGYTFGSGTRLTVV.

The J gene is TRBJ1-2, the V gene TRBV11-2, with 10 bases aligning to TRBD1. V lost 5 bases and J lost 5; bases outside the gene matches: 8. CDR1 and CDR2 from the germline V gene are SGHAT and FQNNGV. The CDR3 covers 15 residues. In DNA form, the CDR3 reads TGTGCCAGCAGCCCAACCGGGACAGGGGTGTATGGCTACACCTTC. This sequence encodes CASSPTGTGVYGYTF.

In its sample, this clone was seen once. DNA of the CDR3: TGTGCCAGCAGCACCACAGGGGGCTACACCTTC. Protein sequence: CASSTTGGYTF. The rearrangement uses TRBV9 and TRBJ1-2; weak D call: TRBD1 (6 bases). V was trimmed by 4 bases and J by 8 bases, leaving 9 bases between them. Per the germline V gene, CDR1 is SGDLS and CDR2 is YYNGEE. This CDR3 is built from 11 residues.

The chain carries TRBV27 and TRBJ1-1; D uncertain. Trimming pared 7 bases from V and 4 bases from J, leaving 13 bases between. Looked up from germline, CDR1 is MNHEY and CDR2 is SMNVEV (reference sequence). CDR3 length: 13 amino acids. This CDR3 reads CASTPHGSTEAFF. The DNA of the CDR3 is TGTGCCAGCACCCCCCACGGTAGCACTGAAGCTTTCTTT.

The chain joins TRBV10-3 to TRBJ2-5; D might be TRBD2 (5 bases). V was trimmed by 6 bases and J by 5 bases, leaving 16 bases between them. This CDR3 comprises 14 residues. Germline assignment: CDR1 ENHRY and CDR2 SYGVKD. The CDR3 protein is CAIRGPAPGETQYF. CDR3 DNA sequence: TGTGCCATCAGAGGGCCAGCCCCGGGGGAGACCCAGTACTTC.

This clone was counted a single time. The chain employs TRBV5-1 and TRBJ2-1; tentatively, D is TRBD2 (6 bases). The CDR3 is 15 residues long. Germline lookup yields CDR1 SGHRS and CDR2 YFSETQ. Trimming took off 0 bases at V and 4 bases at J, with 11 bases between the two ends. The CDR3 region has the DNA TGCGCCAGCAGCTTGGGGCAGCGGGTTTACAATGAGCAGTTCTTC. Encoded protein: CASSLGQRVYNEQFF.

This clone was seen a handful of times. The chain links TRBV5-5 to TRBJ2-1; 15 nucleotides agree with TRBD2. Trimming at V came to 4 bases and at J to 8 bases, leaving 4 bases not matched to a gene. The CDR3 is made up of 15 amino acids. Per the germline V gene, CDR1 is SGHKS and CDR2 is YYEKEE (reference sequence). The CDR3 bases are TGTGCCAGCAGCAGGACTAGCGGGAGGGGCGATGAGCAGTTCTTC. Translating gives CASSRTSGRGDEQFF.

This clone was seen a handful of times. The J gene is TRBJ2-7, the V gene TRBV7-2; 9 positions agree with TRBD1. This CDR3 has 14 amino acids. Germline trimming cut 1 base from V and 6 bases from J; bases unmatched to any gene: 4. Germline-derived CDR1 and CDR2 are SGHTA and FQGNSA. CDR3 protein: CASSLDNRGREQYF. The CDR3 region has the DNA TGTGCCAGCAGCTTAGATAACAGGGGGCGCGAGCAGTACTTC.

The chain links TRBV10-2 to TRBJ1-1; 7 bases agree with TRBD1. The CDR3 consists of 14 residues. Germline V gene sequence: CDR1 WSHSY, CDR2 SAAADI. V trimming: 4 bases; J trimming: 4 bases; junction bases outside the gene matches: 6. The CDR3 sequence: CASSAAQGVTEAFF. CDR3 sequence (DNA): TGCGCCAGCAGTGCTGCGCAGGGGGTCACTGAAGCTTTCTTT.

This chain uses TRBV11-2 with TRBJ2-5; TRBD2 matches 10 bases. Trimming cost V 2 bases and J 5 bases; bases outside gene matches: 5. The germline CDR1 and CDR2 sequences are SGHAT and FQNNGV. The CDR3 has 15 amino acids. The CDR3 DNA is TGTGCCAGCAGCTTATTAGCGGGGGGCTGGGAGACCCAGTACTTC. It translates to CASSLLAGGWETQYF.

The V gene is TRBV19, the J gene TRBJ2-3, with D possibly matching TRBD2 (6 bases). The CDR3 runs 15 residues. The germline V and J ends were trimmed by 8 bases and 5 bases, with 20 bases remaining between them. Germline CDR1 is LNHDA and CDR2 is SQIVND (reference sequence). The CDR3, as DNA: TGTGCCAGTCAAACTAGCCCCGCTAGGAAAGATACGCAGTATTTT. This codes for CASQTSPARKDTQYF.

A remark on this clone: This same CDR3 is encoded by further DNA sequences in the sample. The chain uses TRBV9 and TRBJ2-2; D not certain. V dropped 0 bases and J dropped 4 bases, with 4 bases sitting between them. The CDR3 spans 13 residues. From germline, CDR1 is SGDLS and CDR2 YYNGEE. CDR3 coding DNA: TGTGCCAGCAGCGTAGCGGGCACCGGGGAGCTGTTTTTT. It yields the protein CASSVAGTGELFF. The full variable domain, its missing parts supplied by reference TRBV9 and TRBJ2-2, is DSGVTQTPKHLITATGQRVTLRCSPRSGDLSVYWYQQSLDQGLQFLIQYYNGEERAKGNILERFSAQQFPDLHSELNLSSLELGDSALYFCASSVAGTGELFFGEGSRLTVL.

This chain uses TRBV2 with TRBJ1-5; D not resolved. This CDR3 is 14 amino acids long. V gave up 6 bases and J gave up 2 bases, with 11 bases separating them. CDR1 is SNHLY and CDR2 is FYNNEI in the germline V gene. CDR3 loop: CASRPGLGNQPQHF. Written as DNA, the CDR3 is TGTGCCAGCAGGCCCGGTCTGGGCAATCAGCCCCAGCATTTT.

The chain carries TRBV5-1 and TRBJ2-4; D unresolved. Deletions cut 1 base from V and 9 bases from J, with 14 bases between. The length of the CDR3 is 14 residues. Germline CDR1 and CDR2: SGHRS and YFSETQ. The CDR3 sequence is CASSLRQDKVIQYF. The CDR3 DNA is TGCGCCAGCAGCTTGCGCCAGGATAAGGTCATTCAGTACTTC.

Only one count was recorded for this clone. The V call is TRBV21-1, the J call TRBJ2-2; the listed D gene, TRBD2, was not tested against the DNA. TRBV21-1 is classified as a pseudogene. The CDR3 runs 15 residues. The CDR3 DNA reads TGTGCCAGCAGCGAACTAGCGGGGGTCCCCGGGGAGCTGTTTTTT. This translates into CASSELAGVPGELFF.

This chain connects TRBV27 to TRBJ2-7; D perhaps matches TRBD1 (5 bases). V was cut by 3 bases and J by 3 bases, with 21 bases left in between. The CDR3 covers 17 residues. Germline lookup yields CDR1 MNHEY and CDR2 SMNVEV (reference sequence). CDR3 nucleotide sequence: TGTGCCAGCAGTTTTTTAATGAACAGGCCCCAGGGCTACGAGCAGTACTTC. It yields the protein CASSFLMNRPQGYEQYF.

The chain has TRBV5-4 and TRBJ2-3, with TRBD1 matching 7 bases. V trimming: 5 bases; J trimming: 10 bases; junction bases outside the gene matches: 10. CDR3 length: 13 amino acids. Germline CDR1 SGHNT, CDR2 YYREEE (reference sequence). CDR3 protein: CASRWMLGQPQYF. For the CDR3, the DNA is TGTGCCAGCAGGTGGATGCTGGGACAGCCGCAGTATTTT.

The V and J genes are TRBV14 and TRBJ2-1; D may be TRBD2 (5 bases). CDR3 length: 13 amino acids. Germline values: CDR1 SGHDN, CDR2 FVKESK. The ends were cut back, 3 bases at V and 7 bases at J, with 10 bases in the middle. This CDR3 is CASSQIRGNEQFF. Written as DNA, the CDR3 is TGTGCCAGCAGCCAGATTAGAGGGAATGAGCAGTTCTTC. Drawing the rest from reference TRBV14 and TRBJ2-1, the complete variable domain is EAGVTQFPSHSVIEKGQTVTLRCDPISGHDNLYWYRRVMGKEIKFLLHFVKESKQDESGMPNNRFLAERTGGTYSTLKVQPAELEDSGVYFCASSQIRGNEQFFGPGTRLTVL.

The V call is TRBV9, the J call TRBJ2-3, with TRBD2 identical over 12 bases. The CDR3 has 16 amino acids. CDR1 and CDR2 from the germline V gene are SGDLS and YYNGEE. The ends lost 0 bases at V and 2 bases at J; junction bases unmatched: 1. In nucleotides, the CDR3 is TGTGCCAGCAGCGTAGGACTAGCGGGGGACACAGATACGCAGTATTTT. As protein: CASSVGLAGDTDTQYF.